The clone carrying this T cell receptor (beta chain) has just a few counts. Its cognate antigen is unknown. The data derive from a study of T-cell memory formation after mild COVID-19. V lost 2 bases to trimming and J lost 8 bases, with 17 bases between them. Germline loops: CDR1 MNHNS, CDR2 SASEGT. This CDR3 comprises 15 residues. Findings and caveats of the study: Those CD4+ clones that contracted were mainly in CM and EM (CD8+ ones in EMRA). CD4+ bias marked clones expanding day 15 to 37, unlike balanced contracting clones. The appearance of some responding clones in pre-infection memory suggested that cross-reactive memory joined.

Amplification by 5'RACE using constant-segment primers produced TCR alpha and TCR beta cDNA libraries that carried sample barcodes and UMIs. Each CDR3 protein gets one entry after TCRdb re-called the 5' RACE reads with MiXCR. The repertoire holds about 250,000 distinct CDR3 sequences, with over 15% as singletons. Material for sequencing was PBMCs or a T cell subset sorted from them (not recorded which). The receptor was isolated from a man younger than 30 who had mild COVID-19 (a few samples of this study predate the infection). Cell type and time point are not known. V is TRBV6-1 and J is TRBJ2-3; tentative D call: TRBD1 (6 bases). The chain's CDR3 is CASSERPTGQTTQYF. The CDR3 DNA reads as TGTGCCAGCAGTGAAAGGCCAACAGGGCAAACTACGCAGTATTTT.